The 32 T cell receptor beta chains presented below share a single source sample, sequenced in a study of cytomegalovirus exposure and HLA in healthy donors. PCR used 60 Vbeta primers and 13 Jbeta primers. The protocol was immunoSEQ multiplex PCR, while the TCRdb copy is restricted to in-frame clones and leaves out a portion. Of roughly 180,000 clones listed, about 77% are singletons. The source material was PBMCs. These TCRs come from a woman between 25 and 40 years old in good health and CMV-seropositive.

The V call is TRBV4-3, the J call TRBJ2-3; D call uncertain. Germline V lookup: CDR1 LGHNA, CDR2 YSLEER. V was trimmed by 1 base and J by 1 base, leaving 6 bases between them. The CDR3 sequence is 14 residues long. The CDR3 DNA sequence: TGCGCCAGCAGCCAAGGCGCGGGCACAGATACGCAGTATTTT. Amino acid sequence: CASSQGAGTDTQYF.

The chain has TRBV6-5 and TRBJ2-5, with D possibly being TRBD2 (6 bases). The better agreement between TRBJ2-7 and the DNA end casts doubt on the J call. The germline gives CDR1 MNHEY, CDR2 SVGAGI. This CDR3 has 13 residues. CDR3 coding DNA: TGTGCCCTGGGTGCGGGGAACTCCTACGAGCAGTACTTC. Its protein is CALGAGNSYEQYF.

This chain uses TRBV11-3 with TRBJ1-6; the D gene is possibly TRBD1 (5 bases). V gave up 3 bases and J gave up 10 bases, with 13 bases separating them. Per germline, CDR1 SGHNT and CDR2 YENEEA. There are 14 residues in the CDR3. The CDR3 spells CASSFGSSGSPLHF. The CDR3 bases are TGTGCCAGCAGCTTTGGTTCCTCAGGGTCACCCCTCCACTTT.

This chain links TRBV11-2 with TRBJ1-2; D gene ambiguous. Trimming removed 2 bases at V and 5 bases at J, with 12 bases between. There are 14 residues in the CDR3. Germline V lookup: CDR1 SGHAT, CDR2 FQNNGV. CDR3 protein: CASSLPGRGYGYTF. In DNA, the CDR3 is TGTGCCAGCAGCTTACCGGGTCGAGGGTATGGCTACACCTTC.

The CDR3 protein is CASRNQGTASEQYF. For the CDR3, the DNA is TGTGCCAGCAGGAACCAAGGGACTGCCAGCGAGCAGTACTTC. V is TRBV6-5 and J is TRBJ2-7, with a possible D match to TRBD2 (6 bases). V lost 6 bases, J lost 6 bases, and 18 bases lay in between. The V gene's germline CDR1 is MNHEY and CDR2 SVGAGI. This CDR3 has 14 amino acids.

The rearrangement joins TRBV9 to TRBJ2-3; D is possibly TRBD2 (5 bases). CDR3 size: 13 residues. V shed 10 bases and J shed 4 bases, with 16 bases lying between them. Germline values: CDR1 SGDLS, CDR2 YYNGEE. The DNA for the CDR3 is TGTGCCGCCTCCCGAGGGCACGCAGATACGCAGTATTTT. This translates into CAASRGHADTQYF.

This clone was detected once. The junction departs from the called germline gene at one end, perhaps through a read error. This chain connects TRBV5-4 to TRBJ2-5; tentative D call: TRBD2 (7 bases). The CDR3 is 15 residues long. Germline loops: CDR1 SGHNT, CDR2 YYREEE (reference sequence). In nucleotides, the CDR3 is TGTGCCAGCAGTAGGAGCCGGAGGACTAGGGGGGCTGTTGACTTC. It specifies CASSRSRRTRGAVDF.

The rearrangement links TRBV2 to TRBJ2-1; D ambiguous. The CDR3 totals 13 residues. V gave up 2 bases and J gave up 2 bases, with 4 bases separating them. The germline CDR1 and CDR2 sequences are SNHLY and FYNNEI. The CDR3 loop is CASSENTYNEQFF. CDR3 DNA: TGTGCCAGCAGTGAAAACACCTACAATGAGCAGTTCTTC.

The chain uses TRBV27 and TRBJ2-7, with D perhaps TRBD2 (6 bases). Germline CDR1 is MNHEY and CDR2 is SMNVEV (reference sequence). CDR3 length: 15 residues. V lost 0 bases and J 4 bases, leaving 13 bases between the germline ends. In DNA, the CDR3 is TGTGCCAGCAGTTTATCGTGGGGGGTTGGGTACGAGCAGTACTTC. It translates to CASSLSWGVGYEQYF.

The genes are TRBV2 and TRBJ1-1, with 9 bases matching TRBD1. The ends lost 6 bases at V and 4 bases at J; junction bases unmatched: 9. Germline CDR1 reads SNHLY; CDR2 reads FYNNEI. This CDR3 contains 15 residues. The chain's CDR3 is CASRRTGDGTTEAFF. The CDR3 nucleotides read TGTGCCAGCAGGAGGACAGGGGATGGAACCACTGAAGCTTTCTTT.

This chain uses TRBV5-4 with TRBJ1-6; tentatively, D is TRBD1 (6 bases). This CDR3 is built from 17 residues. Deletions cut 4 bases from V and 10 bases from J, with 24 bases between. Germline V gives CDR1 SGHNT, CDR2 YYREEE (reference sequence). CDR3 region: CASSMFPGGTGISPLHF. DNA of the CDR3: TGTGCCAGCAGCATGTTCCCCGGTGGTACAGGGATATCACCCCTCCACTTT.

The chain joins TRBV7-7 to TRBJ2-3; D gene unclear. V shed 1 base and J shed 0 bases, with 8 bases lying between them. Germline V gene lookup returns CDR1 SSHAT and CDR2 FNYEAQ (reference sequence). The CDR3 runs 15 residues. The CDR3 reads CASSLEAGSTDTQYF. Written as DNA, the CDR3 is TGTGCCAGCAGCTTAGAGGCAGGAAGCACAGATACGCAGTATTTT.

The rearrangement uses TRBV6-1 and TRBJ2-7; TRBD2 might be the D (7 bases). V was trimmed by 0 bases and J by 6 bases, leaving 12 bases between them. The CDR3 contains 14 residues. CDR1 and CDR2 (germline): MNHNS, SASEGT. CDR3 nucleotides: TGTGCCAGCAGTGAAGCGGGGGGGCCTTCCGAGCAGTACTTC. Protein: CASSEAGGPSEQYF.

CDR3 sequence reads: CSVEATGAGNTIYF. CDR3 sequence (DNA): TGCAGCGTTGAGGCGACAGGGGCTGGAAACACCATATATTTT. The chain recombines TRBV29-1 with TRBJ1-3; TRBD1 agrees at 8 bases. Germline V gene sequence: CDR1 SQVTM, CDR2 ANQGSEA. V gave up 3 bases and J gave up 2 bases; unmatched junction bases: 3. The CDR3 sequence is 14 residues long.

The chain joins TRBV7-8 to TRBJ2-3; 11 bases align to TRBD2. Germline V gives CDR1 SGHVS, CDR2 FQNEAQ. This CDR3 contains 18 residues. Trimming cost V 5 bases and J 5 bases; bases outside gene matches: 15. The DNA for the CDR3 is TGTGCCAGCAGCCTCCGACTTAGCGGGGGGGCGAGACTAGATACGCAGTATTTT. It is translated as CASSLRLSGGARLDTQYF.

The chain combines TRBV6-6 with TRBJ2-7, with D maybe TRBD2 (7 bases). CDR1 and CDR2 (germline): MNHNY, SVGAGI (reference sequence). The CDR3 extends over 15 amino acids. The ends were cut back, 7 bases at V and 9 bases at J, with 25 bases in the middle. CDR3 nucleotide sequence: TGTGCCAGCAATCCCGAGGGGGGAGGGGGGGCCGGGCAGTACTTC. Protein product: CASNPEGGGGAGQYF.

V gene TRBV29-1 combines with J gene TRBJ1-2; a possible D gene is TRBD1 (5 bases). The CDR3 covers 11 residues. Germline V gene data show CDR1 as SQVTM and CDR2 as ANQGSEA. V was trimmed by 2 bases and J by 4 bases, leaving 5 bases between them. CDR3 loop: CSVERGYGYTF. CDR3 DNA: TGCAGCGTTGAAAGGGGCTATGGCTACACCTTC.

J is TRBJ1-1 and V is TRBV15; D is unclear. This CDR3 contains 15 residues. V was shortened by 0 bases and J by 5 bases, with 13 bases between the two germline ends. Germline values: CDR1 LNHNV, CDR2 YYDKDF (reference sequence). CDR3 region: CATSRDREGSTEAFF. The CDR3 DNA reads as TGTGCCACCAGCAGAGATCGGGAGGGCTCTACTGAAGCTTTCTTT.

V is TRBV19 and J is TRBJ1-5, with D possibly matching TRBD1 (5 bases). V was shortened by 7 bases and J by 0 bases, with 7 bases between the two germline ends. From germline, CDR1 is LNHDA and CDR2 SQIVND (reference sequence). CDR3 size: 13 residues. The CDR3 spells CASTGGSNQPQHF. CDR3 nucleotide sequence: TGTGCCAGTACCGGGGGTAGCAATCAGCCCCAGCATTTT. Full variable domain (rest looked up from reference TRBV19 and TRBJ1-5): DGGITQSPKYLFRKEGQNVTLSCEQNLNHDAMYWYRQDPGQGLRLIYYSQIVNDFQKGDIAEGYSVSREKKESFPLTVTSAQKNPTAFYLCASTGGSNQPQHFGDGTRLSIL.

This clone was recorded a few times. The chain couples TRBV11-2 to TRBJ1-2; a possible D gene is TRBD1 (5 bases). This CDR3 region has 14 residues. The germline CDR1 and CDR2 sequences are SGHAT and FQNNGV. Between the trimmed V and J ends, which lost 5 bases and 1 base, there was a span of 11 bases. CDR3 loop: CASSGLGLNYGYTF. CDR3 DNA sequence: TGTGCCAGCAGCGGATTGGGACTTAACTATGGCTACACCTTC.

V usage is TRBV19 and J usage is TRBJ2-7, with TRBD1 matching 11 bases. With 4 bases clipped from V and 5 bases from J, the junction kept 1 base outside the gene matches. Per germline, CDR1 LNHDA and CDR2 SQIVND (reference sequence). The length of the CDR3 is 13 residues. CDR3 region: CASSRTGGNEQYF. The DNA for the CDR3 is TGTGCCAGTAGTAGGACAGGGGGCAACGAGCAGTACTTC.

The chain is built from TRBV29-1 and TRBJ2-2; D not resolved. Germline-derived CDR1 and CDR2 are SQVTM and ANQGSEA. The CDR3 consists of 13 residues. Trimming shortened V by 6 bases and J by 0 bases, and 8 bases separated the two germline ends. CDR3 nucleotide sequence: TGCAGCGTCCGTTCTTCGAACACCGGGGAGCTGTTTTTT. Protein sequence: CSVRSSNTGELFF.

The chain joins TRBV2 to TRBJ2-5; TRBD2 matches at 7 bases. The germline CDR1 and CDR2 sequences are SNHLY and FYNNEI. The CDR3 is 15 amino acids. Trimming took 8 bases from V and 7 from J; bases not matched to a gene: 16. CDR3 amino acids: CASSGDYQLGVTQYF. CDR3 DNA sequence: TGTGCCAGCTCGGGGGACTACCAATTGGGGGTGACCCAGTACTTC.

This clone has just a few counts. The chain couples TRBV4-3 to TRBJ1-2, with a weak D call TRBD1 (6 bases). This CDR3 has 16 amino acids. Per the germline V gene, CDR1 is LGHNA and CDR2 is YSLEER. Trimming took 0 bases from V and 4 from J, leaving 15 bases between them. CDR3 residues: CASSQDSRDTFYGYTF. As DNA, the CDR3 is TGCGCCAGCAGCCAAGATAGCAGGGACACCTTCTATGGCTACACCTTC.

This chain connects TRBV6-5 to TRBJ2-1; no clear D gene. The CDR3 length is 14 residues. Looked up from germline, CDR1 is MNHEY and CDR2 is SVGAGI. V gave up 0 bases and J gave up 3 bases, with 6 bases separating them. The CDR3 protein is CASSYSVSYNEQFF. The CDR3 nucleotides are TGTGCCAGCAGTTACTCGGTCAGCTACAATGAGCAGTTCTTC.

V gene TRBV28 combines with J gene TRBJ1-5; D not resolved. The germline gives CDR1 MDHEN, CDR2 SYDVKM. The CDR3 is 15 amino acids. Trimming left V 4 bases short and J 3 bases short, with 13 bases between. As DNA, the CDR3 is TGTGCCAGCAGTTCGACCGACACAGTCAATCAGCCCCAGCATTTT. This sequence encodes CASSSTDTVNQPQHF. The variable domain in full, with the rest retrieved from reference TRBV28 and TRBJ1-5, is DVKVTQSSRYLVKRTGEKVFLECVQDMDHENMFWYRQDPGLGLRLIYFSYDVKMKEKGDIPEGYSVSREKKERFSLILESASTNQTSMYLCASSSTDTVNQPQHFGDGTRLSIL.

As to this clone: This specimen includes other DNA sequences encoding the same CDR3. The genes are TRBV6-5 and TRBJ2-7; 9 nucleotides match TRBD1. The V gene's germline CDR1 is MNHEY and CDR2 SVGAGI. The CDR3 spans 12 residues. The junction had 6 bases not matched to a gene; V was cut back by 8 bases and J by 7 bases. DNA of the CDR3: TGTGCCAGCGGACAGGGGCAGTGGGAGCAGTACTTC. Residues: CASGQGQWEQYF.

The rearrangement links TRBV6-6 to TRBJ2-7; TRBD1 aligns across 8 bases. CDR3 length: 15 amino acids. The V gene end was trimmed by 5 bases and the J gene end by 6 bases; junction bases not matched to a gene: 12. Germline assignment: CDR1 MNHNY and CDR2 SVGAGI (reference sequence). The CDR3 DNA sequence: TGTGCCAGCAGTATCCACGGGACAGGACGGGGCGAGCAGTACTTC. It encodes CASSIHGTGRGEQYF.

The rearrangement uses TRBV7-9 and TRBJ1-2, with D unclear. From germline, CDR1 is SEHNR and CDR2 FQNEAQ (reference sequence). The CDR3 covers 15 residues. Deletions cut 4 bases from V and 8 bases from J, with 20 bases between. Written as DNA, the CDR3 is TGTGCCAGCAGCTCCATCCGAGGACGGGGTGGAGGCTACACCTTC. It specifies CASSSIRGRGGGYTF.

The chain uses TRBV30 and TRBJ2-5, with D uncertain. This CDR3 has 13 amino acids. The germline V gene encodes CDR1 GTSNPN and CDR2 SVGIG (reference sequence). The V gene lost 4 bases and the J gene lost 5 bases, with 14 bases spanning the gap. As DNA, the CDR3 is TGTGCCTGGACCTCGAGTGACGGGGAGACCCAGTACTTC. It yields the protein CAWTSSDGETQYF.

The rearrangement uses TRBV5-4 and TRBJ2-5; 10 nucleotides agree with TRBD2. The CDR3 contains 13 residues. The germline V gene has CDR1 SGHNT and CDR2 YYREEE (reference sequence). The J segment lost 6 bases and the V segment lost 8 bases, leaving 7 bases of the junction unmatched. DNA of the CDR3: TGTGCCAGTACGACTAGCGGGTCAAAGACCCAGTACTTC. It yields the protein CASTTSGSKTQYF. The whole variable domain, filled in from reference TRBV5-4 and TRBJ2-5, reads ETGVTQSPTHLIKTRGQQVTLRCSSQSGHNTVSWYQQALGQGPQFIFQYYREEENGRGNFPPRFSGLQFPNYSSELNVNALELDDSALYLCASTTSGSKTQYFGPGTRLLVL.

The chain uses TRBV18 and TRBJ1-3; 9 bases are shared with TRBD1. The CDR3 contains 17 residues. The germline V gene encodes CDR1 KGHSH and CDR2 LQKENI. Trimming removed 3 bases from V and 0 bases from J; junction bases left unmatched: 6. CDR3 bases: TGTGCCAGCTCACCCCTCGGGACAGGGCTCTCTGGAAACACCATATATTTT. This translates into CASSPLGTGLSGNTIYF.